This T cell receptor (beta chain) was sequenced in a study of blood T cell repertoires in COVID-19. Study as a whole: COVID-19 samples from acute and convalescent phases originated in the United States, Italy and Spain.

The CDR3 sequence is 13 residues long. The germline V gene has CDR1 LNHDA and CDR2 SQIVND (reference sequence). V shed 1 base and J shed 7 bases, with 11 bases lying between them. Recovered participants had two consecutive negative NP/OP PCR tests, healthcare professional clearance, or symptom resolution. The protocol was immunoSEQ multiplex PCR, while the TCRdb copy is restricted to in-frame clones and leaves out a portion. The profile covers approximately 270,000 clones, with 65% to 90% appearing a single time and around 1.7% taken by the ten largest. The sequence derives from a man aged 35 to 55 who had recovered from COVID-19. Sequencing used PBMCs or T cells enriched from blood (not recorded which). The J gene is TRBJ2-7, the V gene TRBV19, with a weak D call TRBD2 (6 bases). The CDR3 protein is CASSIVDAGEQYF. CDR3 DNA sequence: TGTGCCAGTAGTATAGTGGACGCGGGGGAGCAGTACTTC.